This T cell receptor (beta chain) was obtained from a study of blood T cell repertoires in COVID-19. Study summary: The analysed material was cDNA or gDNA that came from T cells, B-cell-depleted T cells, or PBMCs.

Clones were sequenced by immunoSEQ multiplex PCR, and TCRdb holds only the in-frame ones, with some missing. The profile shows tens of thousands of clones, approximately 80% of them singletons. The CDR3 covers 15 residues. Trimming removed 0 bases from V and 4 bases from J; junction bases left unmatched: 6. Germline values: CDR1 SGHRS, CDR2 YFSETQ. Sequencing was done on a sample of peripheral blood. The gene calls are TRBV5-1 and TRBJ2-7; 8 bases align to TRBD1. This TCR came from a woman aged 55-70 years with acute or convalescent COVID-19. CDR3 residues: CASSLGQGFGYEQYF. CDR3 bases: TGCGCCAGCAGCTTGGGACAGGGGTTTGGATACGAGCAGTACTTC.